Below are 19 T cell receptor beta chains sequenced from a single sample in a study of T cells in Graves' hyperthyroidism and ophthalmopathy. Regions amplified from RNA transcripts were the TCR beta CDR3 regions. The HTBI set primed first-round TCR CDR3 RT-PCR. TCRdb recomputed calls from the multiplex PCR reads with MiXCR, one row per CDR3 protein. Among 300,000 or so distinct CDR3 sequences, approximately 15% were seen once, and the ten largest hold roughly 31%. The sequencing input was blood. The receptors shown here come from a man aged 25-45 years with Graves' hyperthyroidism.

This clonotype was seen only a few times. V is TRBV4-1 and J is TRBJ1-1; no definite D call. The CDR3 runs 16 residues. V shed 4 bases and J shed 1 base, with 16 bases lying between them. The V gene's germline CDR1 is MGHRA and CDR2 YSYEKL. Here the CDR3 DNA reads TGCGCCAGCAGCCCACCGGCCGGGAGAGGGAACACTGAAGCTTTCTTT. Protein sequence: CASSPPAGRGNTEAFF.

The gene calls are TRBV4-1 and TRBJ1-2; perhaps TRBD1 as D (5 bases). This CDR3 is 15 amino acids long. The germline V gene has CDR1 MGHRA and CDR2 YSYEKL. V lost 0 bases, J lost 5 bases, and 13 bases lay in between. The chain's CDR3 is CASSQDAGSGYGYTF. The CDR3 DNA sequence: TGCGCCAGCAGCCAAGACGCAGGGTCGGGATATGGCTACACCTTC.

V is TRBV7-3 and J is TRBJ2-3; a possible D gene is TRBD2 (5 bases). The CDR3 is 15 amino acids. V was shortened by 1 base and J by 6 bases, with 14 bases between the two germline ends. CDR1 is SGHTA, CDR2 FQGTGA, per germline. CDR3 coding DNA: TGTGCCAGCAGCTTAATGTCGATATCGGGGGATACGCAGTATTTT. It yields the protein CASSLMSISGDTQYF.

The table lists this clonotype with many counts. This rearrangement joins TRBV6-5 to TRBJ1-1; maybe TRBD1 (6 bases). Trimming pared 0 bases from V and 6 bases from J, leaving 14 bases between. The germline CDR1 and CDR2 sequences are MNHEY and SVGAGI. The CDR3 runs to 15 residues. DNA of the CDR3: TGTGCCAGCAGTTACTCAGGCCGGGGGGGCGCTGAAGCTTTCTTT. Translating it yields CASSYSGRGGAEAFF.

The chain couples TRBV5-1 to TRBJ2-5, with D possibly being TRBD2 (6 bases). This CDR3 has 14 amino acids. V was trimmed by 3 bases and J by 5 bases, leaving 14 bases between them. The germline V gene encodes CDR1 SGHRS and CDR2 YFSETQ. The CDR3 loop reads CASSSGTVGETQYF. The CDR3 region has the DNA TGCGCCAGCAGCTCCGGGACTGTGGGGGAGACCCAGTACTTC.

This clonotype was counted ten times or more. The gene calls are TRBV27 and TRBJ1-5; D remains ambiguous. Germline-derived CDR1 and CDR2 are MNHEY and SMNVEV (reference sequence). The CDR3 covers 15 residues. Trimming stripped 2 bases from V and 1 base from J, with 9 bases between. The chain's CDR3 is CASSLRGRSNQPQHF. The CDR3 DNA reads TGTGCCAGCAGTTTACGAGGCCGGAGCAATCAGCCCCAGCATTTT.

This clonotype was counted many times. The chain links TRBV30 to TRBJ2-2, with TRBD1 as a possible D gene (5 bases). Deletions cut 4 bases from V and 5 bases from J, with 17 bases between. The germline CDR1 and CDR2 sequences are GTSNPN and SVGIG (reference sequence). This CDR3 is built from 15 residues. The CDR3 DNA is TGTGCCTGGAAGGTCCGGACAACTGGTACCGGGGAGCTGTTTTTT. It translates to CAWKVRTTGTGELFF.

This clonotype showed up many times. J is TRBJ2-3 and V is TRBV5-1; TRBD2 matches at 7 bases. J gave up 2 bases and V 4 bases, and 1 base lay outside the gene matches. The CDR3 extends over 13 amino acids. The germline gives CDR1 SGHRS, CDR2 YFSETQ. The DNA for the CDR3 is TGCGCCAGCAGCGGGAGGGACACAGATACGCAGTATTTT. It specifies CASSGRDTDTQYF.

This clonotype was found many times. The rearrangement links TRBV30 to TRBJ2-5; D gene unclear. The V gene lost 0 bases and the J gene lost 0 bases, with 11 bases spanning the gap. This CDR3 contains 15 residues. The germline V gene encodes CDR1 GTSNPN and CDR2 SVGIG (reference sequence). This CDR3 reads CAWSVHNRYQETQYF. In DNA, the CDR3 is TGTGCCTGGAGTGTACACAACCGTTACCAAGAGACCCAGTACTTC.

This clonotype was seen a handful of times. The rearrangement uses TRBV19 and TRBJ2-3; TRBD1 aligns across 9 bases. The ends lost 5 bases at V and 4 bases at J; junction bases unmatched: 10. Germline V gene sequence: CDR1 LNHDA, CDR2 SQIVND (reference sequence). The CDR3 covers 16 residues. CDR3 in DNA: TGTGCCAGTAGTGACGTATCTACAGGGGGCGCAGATACGCAGTATTTT. Protein sequence: CASSDVSTGGADTQYF.

This chain joins TRBV5-1 and TRBJ2-5, with D uncertain. This CDR3 spans 12 amino acids. Trimming took 4 bases from V and 5 from J, leaving 9 bases between them. The germline V gene encodes CDR1 SGHRS and CDR2 YFSETQ. For the CDR3, the DNA is TGCGCCAGCAGCATGATCCGCGAGACCCAGTACTTC. This encodes CASSMIRETQYF.

This clonotype has just a few counts. This chain joins TRBV6-1 and TRBJ1-6; 9 nucleotides agree with TRBD1. The J segment lost 9 bases and the V segment lost 6 bases, leaving 6 bases of the junction unmatched. The length of the CDR3 is 14 residues. Germline CDR1 MNHNS, CDR2 SASEGT. In DNA, the CDR3 is TGTGCCAGCAGCTCTACAGGGGGCAGTTCACCCCTCCACTTT. It specifies CASSSTGGSSPLHF.

This clonotype was seen at least ten times. This chain links TRBV20-1 with TRBJ2-5; no clear D gene. The CDR3 extends over 11 amino acids. Germline V gives CDR1 DFQATT, CDR2 SNEGSKA (reference sequence). The germline V and J ends were trimmed by 0 bases and 4 bases, with 3 bases remaining between them. The CDR3 nucleotides are TGCAGTGCTAGAGATACAGAGACCCAGTACTTC. Its protein product is CSARDTETQYF.

The gene calls are TRBV27 and TRBJ2-2; D uncertain. The CDR3 totals 13 residues. Germline assignment: CDR1 MNHEY and CDR2 SMNVEV (reference sequence). The germline V and J ends were trimmed by 6 bases and 7 bases, with 12 bases remaining between them. DNA of the CDR3: TGTGCCAGCAGGGAACCCTTGAGCGGGGAGCTGTTTTTT. Residues: CASREPLSGELFF.

As to this clonotype: A much larger clone lies one base from this, so it may be a read error. The chain couples TRBV30 to TRBJ2-7; D possibly matches TRBD1 or TRBD2 (5 bases each). Germline V gene lookup returns CDR1 GTSNPN and CDR2 SVGIG (reference sequence). The CDR3 has 14 residues. Between the trimmed V and J ends, which lost 0 bases and 1 base, there was a span of 10 bases. The CDR3 bases are TGTGCCTGGAGTGTCGGGACGGATTCCTACGAGCAGTACTTC. Its translation is CAWSVGTDSYEQYF. The whole variable domain, remainder taken from reference TRBV30 and TRBJ2-7, is SQTIHQWPATLVQPVGSPLSLECTVEGTSNPNLYWYRQAAGRGLQLLFYSVGIGQISSEVPQNLSASRPQDRQFILSSKKLLLSDSGFYLCAWSVGTDSYEQYFGPGTRLTVT.

This clonotype was detected only a few times. V gene TRBV11-2 combines with J gene TRBJ1-1, with TRBD1 identical over 7 bases. Germline V gene data show CDR1 as SGHAT and CDR2 as FQNNGV. The CDR3 totals 14 residues. The trim removed 8 bases at V and 3 bases at J, leaving 9 bases unmatched. The DNA of the CDR3 is TGTGCCAGCGTACGACAGGGTCGGGACACTGAAGCTTTCTTT. Its translation: CASVRQGRDTEAFF. The full variable domain, its missing parts supplied by reference TRBV11-2 and TRBJ1-1, is EAGVAQSPRYKIIEKRQSVAFWCNPISGHATLYWYQQILGQGPKLLIQFQNNGVVDDSQLPKDRFSAERLKGVDSTLKIQPAKLEDSAVYLCASVRQGRDTEAFFGQGTRLTVV.

The genes are TRBV20-1 and TRBJ1-5, with D possibly being TRBD1 (5 bases). CDR1 and CDR2 (germline): DFQATT, SNEGSKA (reference sequence). V was cut by 3 bases and J by 3 bases, with 6 bases left in between. This CDR3 is built from 12 residues. The CDR3 sequence is CSARGVNQPQHF. The DNA of the CDR3 is TGCAGTGCTAGGGGGGTCAATCAGCCCCAGCATTTT.

This chain joins TRBV11-2 and TRBJ2-7; 7 bases are shared with TRBD1. Germline V CDR1 and CDR2: SGHAT, FQNNGV. There are 16 residues in the CDR3. The V and J ends lost 1 base and 7 bases, in that order; junction bases with no gene match: 13. Here the CDR3 DNA reads TGTGCCAGCAGCTTAGGGACAGGCCCCGCCTCAGGGGAGCAGTACTTC. It yields the protein CASSLGTGPASGEQYF.

Many counts were recorded for this clonotype. The chain uses TRBV7-2 and TRBJ2-1, with D possibly matching TRBD1 (6 bases). The CDR3 totals 15 residues. Germline V lookup: CDR1 SGHTA, CDR2 FQGNSA. V was clipped by 8 bases and J by 1 base, with 15 bases between them. The CDR3 reads CASDSEQGSYNEQFF. In DNA, the CDR3 is TGTGCCAGCGACTCGGAACAGGGTTCCTACAATGAGCAGTTCTTC.